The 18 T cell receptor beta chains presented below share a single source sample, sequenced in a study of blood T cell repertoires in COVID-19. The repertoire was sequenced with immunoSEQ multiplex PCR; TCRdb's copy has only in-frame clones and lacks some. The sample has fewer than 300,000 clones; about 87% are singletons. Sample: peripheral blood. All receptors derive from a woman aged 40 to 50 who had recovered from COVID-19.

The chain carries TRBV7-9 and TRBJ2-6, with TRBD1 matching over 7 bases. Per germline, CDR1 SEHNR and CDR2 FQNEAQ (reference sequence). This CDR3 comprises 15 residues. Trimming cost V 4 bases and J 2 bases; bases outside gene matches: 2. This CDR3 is CASSSGQAGANVLTF. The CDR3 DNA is TGTGCCAGCAGCTCAGGACAGGCTGGGGCCAACGTCCTGACTTTC.

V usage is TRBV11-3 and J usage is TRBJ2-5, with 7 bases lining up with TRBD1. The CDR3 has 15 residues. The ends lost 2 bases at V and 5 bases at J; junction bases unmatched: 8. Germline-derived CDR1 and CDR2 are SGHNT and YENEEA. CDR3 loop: CASSLPGQRGETQYF. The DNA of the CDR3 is TGTGCCAGCAGCTTACCGGGACAGCGAGGGGAGACCCAGTACTTC.

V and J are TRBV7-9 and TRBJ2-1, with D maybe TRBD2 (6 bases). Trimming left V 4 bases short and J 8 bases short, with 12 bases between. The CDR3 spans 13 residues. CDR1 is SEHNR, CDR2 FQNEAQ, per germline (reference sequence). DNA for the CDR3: TGTGCCAGCAGCTCCCCGTGGAGGGATGAGCAGTTCTTC. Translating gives CASSSPWRDEQFF.

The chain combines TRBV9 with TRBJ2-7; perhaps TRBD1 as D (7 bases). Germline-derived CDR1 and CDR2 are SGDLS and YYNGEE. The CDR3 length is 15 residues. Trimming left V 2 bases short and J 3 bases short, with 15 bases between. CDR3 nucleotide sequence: TGTGCCAGCAGCGTGGGGCCAGGGGGGCTCTACGAGCAGTACTTC. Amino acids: CASSVGPGGLYEQYF.

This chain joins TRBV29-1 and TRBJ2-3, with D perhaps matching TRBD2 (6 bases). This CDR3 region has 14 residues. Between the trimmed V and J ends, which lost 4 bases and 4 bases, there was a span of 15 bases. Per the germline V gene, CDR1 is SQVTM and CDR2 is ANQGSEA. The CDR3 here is CSVVGWGGSDTQYF. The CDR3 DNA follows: TGCAGCGTTGTGGGCTGGGGAGGCTCAGATACGCAGTATTTT.

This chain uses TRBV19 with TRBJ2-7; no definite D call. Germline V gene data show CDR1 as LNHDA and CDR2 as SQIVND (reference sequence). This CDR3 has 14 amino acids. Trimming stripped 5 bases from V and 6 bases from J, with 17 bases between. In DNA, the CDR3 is TGTGCCAGTAGTCCCCCGGGTTTGCCCCGCGAGCAGTACTTC. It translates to CASSPPGLPREQYF.

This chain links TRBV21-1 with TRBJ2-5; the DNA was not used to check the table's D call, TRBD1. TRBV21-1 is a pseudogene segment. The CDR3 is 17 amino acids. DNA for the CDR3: TGTGCCAGCAGCAATTTTCGGCAGGGTGTTTTTTTAGAGACCCAGTACTTC. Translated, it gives CASSNFRQGVFLETQYF.

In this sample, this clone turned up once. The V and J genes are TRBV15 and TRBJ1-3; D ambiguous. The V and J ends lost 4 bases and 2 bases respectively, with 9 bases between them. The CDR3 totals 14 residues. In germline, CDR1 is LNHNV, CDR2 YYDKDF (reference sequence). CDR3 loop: CATSNRYTGNTIYF. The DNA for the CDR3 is TGTGCCACCAGCAATCGGTATACTGGAAACACCATATATTTT.

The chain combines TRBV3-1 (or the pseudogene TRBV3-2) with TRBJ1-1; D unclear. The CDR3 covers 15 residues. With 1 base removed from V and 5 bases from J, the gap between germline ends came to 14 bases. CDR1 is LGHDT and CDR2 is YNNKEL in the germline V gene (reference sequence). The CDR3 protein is CASSQVGPGYTEAFF. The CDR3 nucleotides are TGTGCCAGCAGCCAAGTGGGCCCGGGGTATACTGAAGCTTTCTTT.

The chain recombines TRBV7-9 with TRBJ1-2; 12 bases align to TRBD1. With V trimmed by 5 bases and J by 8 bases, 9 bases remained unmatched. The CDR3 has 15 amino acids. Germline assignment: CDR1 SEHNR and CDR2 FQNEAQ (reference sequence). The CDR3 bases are TGTGCCAGCAGCCCATATACCGGGACAGGGGGCGGCTACACCTTC. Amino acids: CASSPYTGTGGGYTF. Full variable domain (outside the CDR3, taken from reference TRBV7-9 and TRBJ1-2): DTGVSQNPRHKITKRGQNVTFRCDPISEHNRLYWYRQTLGQGPEFLTYFQNEAQLEKSRLLSDRFSAERPKGSFSTLEIQRTEQGDSAMYLCASSPYTGTGGGYTFGSGTRLTVV.

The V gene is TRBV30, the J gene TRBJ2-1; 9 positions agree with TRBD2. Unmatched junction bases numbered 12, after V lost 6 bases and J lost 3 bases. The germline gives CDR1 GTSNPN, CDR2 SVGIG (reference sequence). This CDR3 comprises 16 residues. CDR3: CACRTQKTSGYNEQFF. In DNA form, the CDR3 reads TGTGCCTGCAGGACACAGAAGACTAGCGGCTACAATGAGCAGTTCTTC.

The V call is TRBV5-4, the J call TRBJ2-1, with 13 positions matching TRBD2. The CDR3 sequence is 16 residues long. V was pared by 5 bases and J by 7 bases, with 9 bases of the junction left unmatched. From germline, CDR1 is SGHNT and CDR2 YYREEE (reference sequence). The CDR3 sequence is CASSPGGTSGDNEQFF. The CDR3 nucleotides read TGTGCCAGCAGTCCTGGCGGGACTAGCGGGGATAATGAGCAGTTCTTC. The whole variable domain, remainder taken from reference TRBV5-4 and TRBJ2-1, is ETGVTQSPTHLIKTRGQQVTLRCSSQSGHNTVSWYQQALGQGPQFIFQYYREEENGRGNFPPRFSGLQFPNYSSELNVNALELDDSALYLCASSPGGTSGDNEQFFGPGTRLTVL.

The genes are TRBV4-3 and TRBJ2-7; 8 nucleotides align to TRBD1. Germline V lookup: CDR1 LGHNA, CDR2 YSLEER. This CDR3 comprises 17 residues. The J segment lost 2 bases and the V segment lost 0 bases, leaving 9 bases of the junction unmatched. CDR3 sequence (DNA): TGCGCCAGCAGCCAAGATCAGTTGGACAGGGTTCCCTACGAGCAGTACTTC. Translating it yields CASSQDQLDRVPYEQYF.

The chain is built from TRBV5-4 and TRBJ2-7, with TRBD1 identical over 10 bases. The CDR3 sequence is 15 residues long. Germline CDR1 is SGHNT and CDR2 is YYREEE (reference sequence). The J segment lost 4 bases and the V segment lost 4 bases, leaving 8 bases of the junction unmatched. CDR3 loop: CASSLPGTGVYEQYF. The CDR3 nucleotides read TGTGCCAGCAGCCTCCCCGGGACAGGGGTTTACGAGCAGTACTTC.

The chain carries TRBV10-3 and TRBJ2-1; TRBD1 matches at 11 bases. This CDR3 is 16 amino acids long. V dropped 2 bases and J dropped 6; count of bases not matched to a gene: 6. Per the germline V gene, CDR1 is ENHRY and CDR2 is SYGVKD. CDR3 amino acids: CAISEPDRGHGNEQFF. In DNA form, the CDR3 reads TGTGCCATCAGTGAGCCGGACAGGGGGCATGGCAATGAGCAGTTCTTC.

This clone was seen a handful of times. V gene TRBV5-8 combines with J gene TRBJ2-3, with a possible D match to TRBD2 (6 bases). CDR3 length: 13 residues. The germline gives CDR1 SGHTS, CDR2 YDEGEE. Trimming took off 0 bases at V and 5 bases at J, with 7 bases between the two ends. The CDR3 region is CASSLDGGDTQYF. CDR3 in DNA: TGTGCCAGCAGCTTGGACGGGGGAGATACGCAGTATTTT.

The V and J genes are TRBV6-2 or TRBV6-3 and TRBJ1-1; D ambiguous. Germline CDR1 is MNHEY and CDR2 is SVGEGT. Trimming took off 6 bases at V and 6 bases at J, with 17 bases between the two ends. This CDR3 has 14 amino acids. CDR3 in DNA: TGTGCCAGCAGCCACCGATCAGAGGCGCCTGAAGCTTTCTTT. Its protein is CASSHRSEAPEAFF.

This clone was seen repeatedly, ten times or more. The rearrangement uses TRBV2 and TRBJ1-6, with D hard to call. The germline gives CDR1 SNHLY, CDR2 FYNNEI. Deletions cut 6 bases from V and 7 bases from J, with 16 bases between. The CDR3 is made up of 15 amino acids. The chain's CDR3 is CASSEGGSLNSPLHF. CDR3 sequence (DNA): TGTGCCAGCAGCGAGGGAGGAAGTTTAAATTCACCCCTCCACTTT.